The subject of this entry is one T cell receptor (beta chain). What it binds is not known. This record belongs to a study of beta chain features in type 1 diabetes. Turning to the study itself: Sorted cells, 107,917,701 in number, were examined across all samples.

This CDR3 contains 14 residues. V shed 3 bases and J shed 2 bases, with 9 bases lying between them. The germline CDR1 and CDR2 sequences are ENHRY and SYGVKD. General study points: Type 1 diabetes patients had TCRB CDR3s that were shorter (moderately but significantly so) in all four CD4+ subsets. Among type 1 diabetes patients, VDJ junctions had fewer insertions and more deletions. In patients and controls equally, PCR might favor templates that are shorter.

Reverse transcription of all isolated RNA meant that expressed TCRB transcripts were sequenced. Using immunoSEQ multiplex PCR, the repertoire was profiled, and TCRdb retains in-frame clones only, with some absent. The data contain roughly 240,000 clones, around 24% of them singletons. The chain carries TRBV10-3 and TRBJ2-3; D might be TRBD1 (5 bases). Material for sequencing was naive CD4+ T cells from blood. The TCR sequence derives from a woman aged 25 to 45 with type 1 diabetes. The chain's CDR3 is CAISEGASTDTQYF. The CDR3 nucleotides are TGTGCCATCAGTGAAGGGGCGTCCACAGATACGCAGTATTTT.